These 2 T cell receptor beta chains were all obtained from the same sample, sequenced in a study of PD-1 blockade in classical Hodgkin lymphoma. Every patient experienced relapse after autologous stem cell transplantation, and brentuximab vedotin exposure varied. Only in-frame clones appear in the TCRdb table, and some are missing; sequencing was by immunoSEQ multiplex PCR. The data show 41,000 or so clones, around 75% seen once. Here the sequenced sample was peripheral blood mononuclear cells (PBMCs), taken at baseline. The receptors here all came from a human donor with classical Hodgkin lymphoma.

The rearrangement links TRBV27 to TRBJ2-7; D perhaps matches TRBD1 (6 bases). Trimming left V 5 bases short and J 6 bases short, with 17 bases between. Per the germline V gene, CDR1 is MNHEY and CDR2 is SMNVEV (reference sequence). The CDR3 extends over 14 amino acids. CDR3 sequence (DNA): TGTGCCAGCAGTCCCCCGGGATCACAGGGCGAGCAGTACTTC. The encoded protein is CASSPPGSQGEQYF.

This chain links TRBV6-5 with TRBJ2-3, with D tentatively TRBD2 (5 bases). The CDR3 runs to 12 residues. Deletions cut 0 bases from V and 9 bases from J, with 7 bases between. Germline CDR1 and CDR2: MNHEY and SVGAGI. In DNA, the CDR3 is TGTGCCAGCAGTTACTCCGGGGAAACGCAGTATTTT. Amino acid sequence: CASSYSGETQYF.